The entry below describes one TCR beta chain. The antigen remains undetermined. Assay used: immunoSEQ multiplex PCR; TCRdb lists only in-frame clones, some missing. The data show about 22,000 clones, 95% to 98% seen once. These data belong to a study of monozygotic twins with cystic fibrosis. General observations from the study: V usage most resembled the co-twin in 13 of 16 pairs. Monozygotic CF twins shared more identical nucleotide clonotypes than unrelated patients. Median Simpson clonality of 0.0095 suggested naive T cells predominated.

V lost 2 bases and J 2 bases, leaving 10 bases between the germline ends. The V gene's germline CDR1 is SGHRS and CDR2 YFSETQ. CDR3 length: 14 amino acids. The sequence came from a girl aged 10-17 years with cystic fibrosis. The chain couples TRBV5-1 to TRBJ2-5; a possible D gene is TRBD2 (5 bases). Sequences were obtained from blood. CDR3 sequence reads: CASSFGSGQETQYF. The CDR3 nucleotides read TGCGCCAGCAGCTTTGGTTCGGGACAAGAGACCCAGTACTTC.